The source of this TCR beta chain is a study of T cells in Graves' hyperthyroidism and ophthalmopathy. RNA transcripts were the template for amplifying TCR beta CDR3 regions. The TCR CDR3 was amplified in a first-round RT-PCR using the HTBI primer set. TCRdb passed the multiplex PCR reads through MiXCR, listing each CDR3 protein once. The sample consists of about 690,000 distinct CDR3 sequences, roughly a sixth of them appearing once. This clonotype appeared a few times. The CDR3 spans 16 residues. The germline CDR1 and CDR2 sequences are MGHRA and YSYEKL. V was cut by 0 bases and J by 1 base, with 10 bases left in between.

Material: blood. This sequence was found in a middle-aged man with Graves' hyperthyroidism. The V gene is TRBV4-1, the J gene TRBJ1-5; D perhaps matches TRBD1 (5 bases). CDR3: CASSQEIAGSNQPQHF. CDR3 DNA: TGCGCCAGCAGCCAAGAGATTGCAGGGAGCAATCAGCCCCAGCATTTT.